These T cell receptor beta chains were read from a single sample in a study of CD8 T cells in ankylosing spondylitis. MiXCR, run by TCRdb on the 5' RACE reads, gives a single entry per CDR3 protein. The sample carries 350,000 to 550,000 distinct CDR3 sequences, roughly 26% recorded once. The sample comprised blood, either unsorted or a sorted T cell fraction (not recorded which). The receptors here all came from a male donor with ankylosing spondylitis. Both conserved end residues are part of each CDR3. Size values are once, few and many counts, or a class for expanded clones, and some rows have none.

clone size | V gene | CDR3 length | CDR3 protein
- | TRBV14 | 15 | CASSQDFRGGTEAFF
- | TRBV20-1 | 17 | CSARAPGGRDRNSPLHF
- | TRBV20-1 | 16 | CSARDPQKGLYEKLFF
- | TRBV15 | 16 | CATSRVGVMGTDTQYF
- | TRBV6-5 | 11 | CATAPKNIQYF
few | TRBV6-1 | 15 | CASSLGVGRNQPQHF
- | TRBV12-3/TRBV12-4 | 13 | CASSGTDKGGYTF
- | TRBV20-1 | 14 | CSARDWSSFNEQFF
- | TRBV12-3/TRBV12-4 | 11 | CASTISNEQFF
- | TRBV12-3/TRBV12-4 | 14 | CASSSQRSTDTQYF
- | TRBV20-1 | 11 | CRNKQLPEAFF
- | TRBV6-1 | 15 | CASSGGQGVYNEQFF
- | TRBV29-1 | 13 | CSVGTGGNQPQHF
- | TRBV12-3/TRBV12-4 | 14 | CASMSRVYNSPLHF
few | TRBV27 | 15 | CASSSPRGQSYEQYF
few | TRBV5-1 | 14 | CASSSTGGEAEAFF